This T cell receptor beta chain was profiled in a study of T-cell reconstitution after alpha-beta-depleted transplantation in children. There are 13 residues in the CDR3. Looked up from germline, CDR1 is SEHNR and CDR2 is FQNEAQ (reference sequence). The V and J ends lost 4 bases and 7 bases respectively, with 13 bases between them. Unique molecular identifiers were used in preparing the TCRbeta library. TCRdb fed the PCR reads into MiXCR, producing one record per CDR3 protein. The sample carries approximately 400,000 distinct CDR3 sequences, approximately 10% recorded once. The source was PBMCs from the stem cell graft donor, collected from the stem cell graft. The rearrangement links TRBV7-9 to TRBJ2-5; D possibly matches TRBD1 or TRBD2 (5 bases each). This clonotype was obtained from a human donor who donated a stem cell graft to a child with acute myeloid leukemia. The CDR3 sequence: CASSSGTSGTQYF. In DNA form, the CDR3 reads TGTGCCAGCAGCTCCGGGACCTCGGGGACCCAGTACTTC.